These 8 T cell receptor beta chains share one sample of origin, sequenced in a study of shared clonotypes between healthy human individuals. Method: immunoSEQ multiplex PCR; TCRdb's copy keeps in-frame clones and lacks some. The table has millions of clones, more than 85% seen once; the top ten hold under 0.45%. The sample was naive CD4+ T cells from PBMCs. Documented subset: CD45RA+ positively selected. The receptor source for this set is a man aged 18 to 35 in good health. Some clones in this sample may be carry-over from other donors' samples.

Comment on this clone: This specimen includes other DNA sequences encoding the same CDR3. The genes are TRBV2 and TRBJ2-7; 10 bases align to TRBD2. From germline, CDR1 is SNHLY and CDR2 FYNNEI. V lost 3 bases, J lost 4 bases, and 6 bases stayed unmatched. CDR3 size: 15 residues. The CDR3 region is CASSEGLAGVYEQYF. The CDR3 DNA reads TGTGCCAGCAGTGAGGGGCTAGCGGGAGTATACGAGCAGTACTTC.

The rearrangement uses TRBV10-3 and TRBJ2-1; 7 bases line up with TRBD2. From germline, CDR1 is ENHRY and CDR2 SYGVKD. With 4 bases clipped from V and 7 bases from J, the junction kept 7 bases outside the gene matches. The CDR3 is 14 residues long. The CDR3 region has the DNA TGTGCCATCAGTGTTTCAGGGACTACGAATGAGCAGTTCTTC. Protein sequence: CAISVSGTTNEQFF.

This clone was detected once. The rearrangement uses TRBV19 and TRBJ1-2; D not resolved. Germline-derived CDR1 and CDR2 are LNHDA and SQIVND (reference sequence). Trimming cost V 8 bases and J 5 bases, with 9 bases left between them. There are 11 residues in the CDR3. DNA of the CDR3: TGTGCCAGTCGGACGGCTTATGGCTACACCTTC. This codes for CASRTAYGYTF.

CDR3 DNA sequence: TGTGCCAGCATTAGTTGGGAGAGTGGAAACACCATATATTTT. Its protein product is CASISWESGNTIYF. This chain links TRBV6-6 with TRBJ1-3, with D unclear. The ends were cut back, 7 bases at V and 3 bases at J, with 13 bases in the middle. There are 14 residues in the CDR3. Germline V gives CDR1 MNHNY, CDR2 SVGAGI (reference sequence).

The chain carries TRBV18 and TRBJ2-7; 9 bases line up with TRBD1. In germline, CDR1 is KGHSH, CDR2 LQKENI. V trimming: 0 bases; J trimming: 6 bases; junction bases outside the gene matches: 6. The length of the CDR3 is 15 residues. The CDR3 spells CASSPPLTGGLEQYF. The CDR3 DNA reads as TGTGCCAGCTCACCACCGCTAACAGGGGGCCTCGAGCAGTACTTC.

The rearrangement uses TRBV5-4 and TRBJ2-7; TRBD1 is a possible D gene (5 bases). CDR1 is SGHNT, CDR2 YYREEE, per germline (reference sequence). CDR3 length: 13 residues. Trimming took 0 bases from V and 4 from J, leaving 8 bases between them. As DNA, the CDR3 is TGTGCCAGCAGCTTGGAGACAGCTTACGAGCAGTACTTC. Protein: CASSLETAYEQYF.

For the CDR3, the DNA is TGTGCCAGCAGACACCCAGGGACCCCGGGTGGCTACACCTTC. Translated: CASRHPGTPGGYTF. This chain joins TRBV6-5 and TRBJ1-2; possible D gene TRBD1, 5 bases. This CDR3 spans 14 amino acids. Germline values: CDR1 MNHEY, CDR2 SVGAGI. Trimming left V 6 bases short and J 7 bases short, with 18 bases between.

V usage is TRBV6-4 and J usage is TRBJ2-7; D not resolved. V lost 4 bases and J lost 3, with 10 bases in between. The CDR3 loop spans 13 amino acids. The germline CDR1 and CDR2 sequences are MRHNA and SNTAGT. DNA of the CDR3: TGTGCCAGCAGTGTAGAGCCGGGCTACGAGCAGTACTTC. Protein product: CASSVEPGYEQYF.